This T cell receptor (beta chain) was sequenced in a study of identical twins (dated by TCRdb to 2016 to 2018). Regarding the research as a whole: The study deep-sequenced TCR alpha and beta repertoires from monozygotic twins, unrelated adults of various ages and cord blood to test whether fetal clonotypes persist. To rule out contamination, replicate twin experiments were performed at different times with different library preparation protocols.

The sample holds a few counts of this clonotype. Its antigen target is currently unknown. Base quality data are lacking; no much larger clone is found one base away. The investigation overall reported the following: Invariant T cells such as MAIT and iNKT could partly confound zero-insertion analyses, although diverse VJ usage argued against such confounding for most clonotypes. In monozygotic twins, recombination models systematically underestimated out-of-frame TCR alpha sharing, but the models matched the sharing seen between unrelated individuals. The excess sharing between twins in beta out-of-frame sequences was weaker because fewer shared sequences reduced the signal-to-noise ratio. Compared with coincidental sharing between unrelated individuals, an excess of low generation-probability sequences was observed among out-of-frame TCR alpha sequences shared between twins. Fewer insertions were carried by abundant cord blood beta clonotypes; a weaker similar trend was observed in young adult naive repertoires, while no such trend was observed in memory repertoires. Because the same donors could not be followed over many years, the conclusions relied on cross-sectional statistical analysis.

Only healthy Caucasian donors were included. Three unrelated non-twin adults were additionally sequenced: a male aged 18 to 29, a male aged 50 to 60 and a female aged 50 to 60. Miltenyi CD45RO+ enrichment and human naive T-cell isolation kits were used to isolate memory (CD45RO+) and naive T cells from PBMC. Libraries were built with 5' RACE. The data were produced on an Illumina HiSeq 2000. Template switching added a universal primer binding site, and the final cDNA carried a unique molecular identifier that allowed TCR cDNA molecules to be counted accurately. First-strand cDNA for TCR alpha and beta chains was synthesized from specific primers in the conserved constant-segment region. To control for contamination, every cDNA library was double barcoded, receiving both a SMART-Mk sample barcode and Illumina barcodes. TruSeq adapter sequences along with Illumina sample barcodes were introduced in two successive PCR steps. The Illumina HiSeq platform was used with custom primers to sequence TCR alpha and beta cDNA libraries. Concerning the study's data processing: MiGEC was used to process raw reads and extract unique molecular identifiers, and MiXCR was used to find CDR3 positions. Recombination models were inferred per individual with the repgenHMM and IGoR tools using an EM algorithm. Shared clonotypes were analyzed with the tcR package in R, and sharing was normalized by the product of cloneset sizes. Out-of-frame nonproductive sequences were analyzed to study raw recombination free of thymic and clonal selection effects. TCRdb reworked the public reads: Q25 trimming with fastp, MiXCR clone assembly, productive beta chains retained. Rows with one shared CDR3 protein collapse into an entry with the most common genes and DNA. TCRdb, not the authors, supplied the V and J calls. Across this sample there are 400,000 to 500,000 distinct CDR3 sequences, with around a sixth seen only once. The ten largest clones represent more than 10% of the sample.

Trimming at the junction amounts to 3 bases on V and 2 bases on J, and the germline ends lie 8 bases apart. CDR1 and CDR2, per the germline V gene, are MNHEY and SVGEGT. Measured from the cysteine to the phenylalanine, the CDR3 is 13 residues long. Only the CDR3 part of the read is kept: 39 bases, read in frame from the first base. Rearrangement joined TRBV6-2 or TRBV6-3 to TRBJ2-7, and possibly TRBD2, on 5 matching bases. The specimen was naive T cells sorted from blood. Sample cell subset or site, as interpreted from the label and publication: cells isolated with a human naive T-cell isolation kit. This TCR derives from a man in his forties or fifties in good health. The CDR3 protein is CASSYGSPYEQYF. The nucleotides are TGTGCCAGCAGTTATGGGAGTCCCTACGAGCAGTACTTC.